The 32 T cell receptor beta chains below all came from one sample that was sequenced in a study of T cell responses to AZD1222 COVID-19 vaccine. The repertoire was sequenced with immunoSEQ multiplex PCR; TCRdb's copy has only in-frame clones and lacks some. The sample lists 150,000 to 180,000 clones; about 89% were seen once. The sample consisted of peripheral blood, taken 28 days after the second AZD1222 dose. The receptors were gathered from an adult who received the AZD1222 COVID-19 vaccine.

This clone was counted once. This chain links TRBV19 with TRBJ1-3, with unresolved D. Germline lookup yields CDR1 LNHDA and CDR2 SQIVND (reference sequence). The germline V and J ends were trimmed by 5 bases and 0 bases, with 11 bases remaining between them. The length of the CDR3 is 15 residues. The CDR3 coding sequence is TGTGCCAGTAGTGCGGTCGGAGTCTCTGGAAACACCATATATTTT. Its protein is CASSAVGVSGNTIYF.

J is TRBJ2-3 and V is TRBV11-2; D unclear. CDR3 length: 13 residues. The V gene's germline CDR1 is SGHAT and CDR2 FQNNGV. Deletions cut 0 bases from V and 5 bases from J, with 6 bases between. The DNA of the CDR3 is TGTGCCAGCAGCTTAGATCTAGGAGATACGCAGTATTTT. Its translation is CASSLDLGDTQYF.

V is TRBV6-5 and J is TRBJ1-4; TRBD1 matches 8 bases. The germline V gene has CDR1 MNHEY and CDR2 SVGAGI. With V trimmed by 6 bases and J by 5 bases, 5 bases remained unmatched. The CDR3 extends over 14 amino acids. The CDR3 region is CASSATGGNEKLFF. DNA of the CDR3: TGTGCCAGCAGCGCCACAGGGGGGAATGAAAAACTGTTTTTT.

A single count supports this clone. CDR3 loop: CASSTGQGAETQYF. CDR3 bases: TGTGCCAGTAGTACTGGACAGGGTGCGGAGACCCAGTACTTC. The chain carries TRBV19 and TRBJ2-5, with TRBD1 matching over 8 bases. With V trimmed by 4 bases and J by 5 bases, 6 bases remained unmatched. The CDR3 runs 14 residues. Germline CDR1 LNHDA, CDR2 SQIVND (reference sequence).

The chain joins TRBV20-1 to TRBJ2-1; 10 positions match TRBD2. This CDR3 contains 15 residues. J was trimmed by 4 bases and V by 6 bases; bases with no gene match: 9. Germline V CDR1 and CDR2: DFQATT, SNEGSKA (reference sequence). The CDR3 sequence is CSASGLAGVYNEQFF. In DNA form, the CDR3 reads TGCAGTGCCAGTGGGCTAGCGGGAGTGTACAATGAGCAGTTCTTC.

The rearrangement joins TRBV28 to TRBJ1-5; possible D gene TRBD1, 5 bases. V lost 3 bases, J lost 2 bases, and 14 bases lay in between. The CDR3 covers 16 residues. The germline V gene has CDR1 MDHEN and CDR2 SYDVKM. This CDR3 reads CASSFPGPGGNQPQHF. CDR3 coding DNA: TGTGCCAGCAGTTTCCCAGGGCCGGGGGGCAATCAGCCCCAGCATTTT.

The CDR3 region is CASRDTRREQYF. In DNA form, the CDR3 reads TGTGCCAGCAGAGATACCCGGAGGGAGCAGTACTTC. The rearrangement uses TRBV2 and TRBJ2-7; tentatively, D is TRBD2 (5 bases). V lost 6 bases and J lost 7, with 13 bases in between. This CDR3 is built from 12 residues. Germline V gene data show CDR1 as SNHLY and CDR2 as FYNNEI.

The chain couples TRBV6-5 to TRBJ1-3; D uncertain. CDR3 length: 15 residues. Germline loops: CDR1 MNHEY, CDR2 SVGAGI. Between the trimmed V and J ends, which lost 6 bases and 0 bases, there was a span of 12 bases. The DNA of the CDR3 is TGTGCCAGCAGACCGCCCGGGAGCTCTGGAAACACCATATATTTT. Its translation is CASRPPGSSGNTIYF.

Here the CDR3 reads CASSQFPDRANYGYTF. CDR3 nucleotide sequence: TGTGCCAGCAGCCAATTCCCAGACCGAGCTAACTATGGCTACACCTTC. V usage is TRBV3-1 (or the pseudogene TRBV3-2) and J usage is TRBJ1-2, with D uncertain. Germline V gene lookup returns CDR1 LGHDT and CDR2 YNNKEL (reference sequence). CDR3 length equals 16 residues. Trimming cost V 2 bases and J 0 bases, with 13 bases left between them.

The genes are TRBV7-3 and TRBJ2-3; TRBD1 is a possible D gene (5 bases). This CDR3 contains 15 residues. Germline assignment: CDR1 SGHTA and CDR2 FQGTGA. Deletions cut 2 bases from V and 2 bases from J, with 11 bases between. Written as DNA, the CDR3 is TGTGCCAGCAGCTTAGGTCGGACATACACAGATACGCAGTATTTT. The encoded protein is CASSLGRTYTDTQYF.

The CDR3 protein is CASSLTGAEDTQYF. The CDR3, as DNA: TGTGCCAGCAGCTTAACGGGGGCGGAGGATACGCAGTATTTT. The chain joins TRBV7-3 to TRBJ2-3, with D tentatively TRBD1 (6 bases). This CDR3 has 14 amino acids. V lost 0 bases and J 6 bases, leaving 10 bases between the germline ends. From germline, CDR1 is SGHTA and CDR2 FQGTGA.

The chain carries TRBV9 and TRBJ2-3, with TRBD1 matching 7 bases. The CDR3 is 16 residues long. CDR1 SGDLS and CDR2 YYNGEE come from the germline V gene. Germline trimming cut 2 bases from V and 2 bases from J; bases unmatched to any gene: 8. CDR3 coding DNA: TGTGCCAGCAGCGTCACCGGGACAGCCTCCACAGATACGCAGTATTTT. Amino acid sequence: CASSVTGTASTDTQYF.

The V call is TRBV18, the J call TRBJ2-1, with 11 positions matching TRBD2. The ends lost 4 bases at V and 4 bases at J; junction bases unmatched: 0. This CDR3 contains 14 residues. CDR1 is KGHSH, CDR2 LQKENI, per germline. Here the CDR3 DNA reads TGTGCCAGCTCACGGACTAGCGGGTACAATGAGCAGTTCTTC. Translating gives CASSRTSGYNEQFF.

The chain recombines TRBV18 with TRBJ2-5; D remains ambiguous. Trimming left V 5 bases short and J 0 bases short, with 4 bases between. The CDR3 totals 12 residues. Germline V gives CDR1 KGHSH, CDR2 LQKENI. CDR3 DNA: TGTGCCAGCTCAAAGTACCAAGAGACCCAGTACTTC. Translation gives CASSKYQETQYF.

This clone was seen a single time. The gene calls are TRBV19 and TRBJ2-2, with D unclear. This CDR3 has 14 amino acids. Germline lookup yields CDR1 LNHDA and CDR2 SQIVND (reference sequence). Between the trimmed V and J ends, which lost 3 bases and 5 bases, there was a span of 10 bases. In DNA, the CDR3 is TGTGCCAGTAGTATTCCGGGTCGTACCGGGGAGCTGTTTTTT. Protein sequence: CASSIPGRTGELFF.

The chain has TRBV10-3 and TRBJ1-6; D remains ambiguous. V lost 2 bases to trimming and J lost 7 bases, with 9 bases between them. Germline V CDR1 and CDR2: ENHRY, SYGVKD. The CDR3 is 14 amino acids. In nucleotides, the CDR3 is TGTGCCATCAGTGAGCTGGTGGGGAATTCACCCCTCCACTTT. Translated, it gives CAISELVGNSPLHF.

This chain joins TRBV24-1 and TRBJ1-5; 9 positions match TRBD1. The V and J ends lost 9 bases and 2 bases, in that order; junction bases with no gene match: 7. CDR1 is KGHDR, CDR2 SFDVKD, per germline. The CDR3 contains 15 residues. CDR3 amino acids: CATRRDRVGNQPQHF. The CDR3 coding sequence is TGTGCCACCCGCCGGGACAGGGTGGGCAATCAGCCCCAGCATTTT.

The chain is built from TRBV11-3 and TRBJ1-1; D remains unclear. The germline CDR1 and CDR2 sequences are SGHNT and YENEEA. The length of the CDR3 is 13 residues. The germline V and J ends were trimmed by 3 bases and 1 base, with 6 bases remaining between them. The CDR3 DNA reads as TGTGCCAGCAGCTTTAAAAGGAACACTGAAGCTTTCTTT. Translated, it gives CASSFKRNTEAFF.

V is TRBV7-3 and J is TRBJ2-3, with a possible D match to TRBD2 (6 bases). CDR1 and CDR2 from the germline V gene are SGHTA and FQGTGA. V was clipped by 1 base and J by 4 bases, with 6 bases between them. CDR3 length equals 13 residues. In DNA, the CDR3 is TGTGCCAGCAGCTTAAGGAGGGCAGATACGCAGTATTTT. Amino acid sequence: CASSLRRADTQYF.

The V call is TRBV9, the J call TRBJ2-1; 10 bases match TRBD2. Germline CDR1 is SGDLS and CDR2 is YYNGEE. The CDR3 extends over 14 amino acids. V lost 3 bases and J lost 7; bases outside the gene matches: 4. This CDR3 is CASSGSSGGNEQFF. CDR3 DNA: TGTGCCAGCAGCGGTTCTAGCGGGGGAAATGAGCAGTTCTTC.

V usage is TRBV3-1 (or the pseudogene TRBV3-2) and J usage is TRBJ1-4; no reliable D call. CDR3 length equals 14 residues. Germline CDR1 LGHDT, CDR2 YNNKEL (reference sequence). V was trimmed by 4 bases and J by 5 bases, leaving 11 bases between them. The CDR3 protein is CASSLRSDNEKLFF. The CDR3 coding sequence is TGTGCCAGCAGCCTTCGCAGCGACAATGAAAAACTGTTTTTT.

The chain links TRBV3-1 (or the pseudogene TRBV3-2) to TRBJ2-7, with 7 bases lining up with TRBD2. V was clipped by 4 bases and J by 5 bases; unmatched bases: 11. The CDR3 runs to 15 residues. The germline V gene has CDR1 LGHDT and CDR2 YNNKEL (reference sequence). The CDR3 region is CASSPGRGRANEQYF. The CDR3, as DNA: TGTGCCAGCAGCCCCGGTCGAGGGAGGGCCAACGAGCAGTACTTC.

The V and J genes are TRBV5-1 and TRBJ2-3; D is ambiguous. This CDR3 is built from 12 residues. V lost 0 bases and J lost 10, with 9 bases in between. The germline CDR1 and CDR2 sequences are SGHRS and YFSETQ. In DNA form, the CDR3 reads TGCGCCAGCAGCTTGGCCAACGGAGCGCAGTATTTT. As protein: CASSLANGAQYF.

The chain links TRBV19 to TRBJ1-2, with 10 bases lining up with TRBD1. Germline values: CDR1 LNHDA, CDR2 SQIVND (reference sequence). The CDR3 is made up of 16 amino acids. J lost 4 bases, V lost 3 bases, and 8 bases had no gene match. The CDR3 region has the DNA TGTGCCAGTAGTATTCTCGGGACAGGGGCGGGCTATGGCTACACCTTC. Its translation: CASSILGTGAGYGYTF.

The chain employs TRBV7-2 and TRBJ2-1, with 7 bases matching TRBD2. J lost 6 bases, V lost 7 bases, and 12 bases had no gene match. This CDR3 has 15 amino acids. Germline V gives CDR1 SGHTA, CDR2 FQGNSA. DNA for the CDR3: TGTGCCAGCACCCCTAGCGGACGTGTTTCCAATGAGCAGTTCTTC. It yields the protein CASTPSGRVSNEQFF.

V and J are TRBV24-1 and TRBJ2-5, with unresolved D. V lost 4 bases and J lost 4, with 9 bases in between. CDR3 length equals 13 residues. Germline lookup yields CDR1 KGHDR and CDR2 SFDVKD. The CDR3 region is CATSEGFSETQYF. The CDR3 coding sequence is TGTGCCACCAGTGAGGGCTTTTCAGAGACCCAGTACTTC.

V gene TRBV5-1 combines with J gene TRBJ2-3; 9 bases are shared with TRBD2. This CDR3 comprises 17 residues. The V and J ends lost 1 base and 3 bases, in that order; junction bases with no gene match: 9. Germline CDR1 is SGHRS and CDR2 is YFSETQ. CDR3 sequence reads: CASSLRNSGSSTDTQYF. For the CDR3, the DNA is TGCGCCAGCAGCTTGCGGAATAGCGGGAGTTCGACAGATACGCAGTATTTT.

The J gene is TRBJ2-7, the V gene TRBV29-1; D remains unclear. The CDR3 consists of 12 residues. V lost 7 bases to trimming and J lost 4 bases, with 14 bases between them. In germline, CDR1 is SQVTM, CDR2 ANQGSEA. The CDR3 is CSALSGFYEQYF. Written as DNA, the CDR3 is TGCAGCGCCCTATCTGGGTTTTACGAGCAGTACTTC.

The chain joins TRBV9 to TRBJ1-4; TRBD1 is a possible D gene (5 bases). The CDR3 spans 15 residues. V was pared by 3 bases and J by 2 bases, with 11 bases between. Germline CDR1 and CDR2: SGDLS and YYNGEE. Written as DNA, the CDR3 is TGTGCCAGCAGCGGTCCAGGGATGACTAATGAAAAACTGTTTTTT. This encodes CASSGPGMTNEKLFF.

This clone has only a few counts. The V gene is TRBV7-2, the J gene TRBJ2-1; a weak D match, TRBD2 (6 bases). The CDR3 sequence is 16 residues long. CDR1 SGHTA and CDR2 FQGNSA come from the germline V gene. V lost 5 bases to trimming and J lost 1 base, with 15 bases between them. CDR3 nucleotide sequence: TGTGCCAGCAGCGCGGGATCAGCGCGTTCCTACAATGAGCAGTTCTTC. Translation: CASSAGSARSYNEQFF.

J is TRBJ2-1 and V is TRBV7-3, with 9 nucleotides matching TRBD2. Germline values: CDR1 SGHTA, CDR2 FQGTGA. The ends lost 1 base at V and 1 base at J; junction bases unmatched: 2. The CDR3 runs 16 residues. CDR3 DNA sequence: TGTGCCAGCAGCTTAAATAGCGGGAGTTCCTACAATGAGCAGTTCTTC. It yields the protein CASSLNSGSSYNEQFF.

Only one count was recorded for this clone. V and J are TRBV28 and TRBJ1-6; 7 bases are shared with TRBD1. The V gene end was trimmed by 8 bases and the J gene end by 4 bases; junction bases not matched to a gene: 2. The CDR3 length is 13 residues. From germline, CDR1 is MDHEN and CDR2 SYDVKM. The DNA of the CDR3 is TGTGCCAGCTGGGACAGATATAATTCACCCCTCCACTTT. This encodes CASWDRYNSPLHF.